The clone carrying this T cell receptor beta chain has more than one count but fewer than ten. Its antigen remains unidentified. Sequencing used immunoSEQ multiplex PCR; TCRdb keeps in-frame clones, though not all of them. The sample lists nearly 110,000 clones, roughly 87% occurring once. V was pared by 2 bases and J by 6 bases, with 6 bases between. This CDR3 comprises 12 residues. Germline V gene sequence: CDR1 SGHTA, CDR2 FQGNSA. These data come from a study of graft-versus-host responses after intestinal transplantation. About the study: Recipients received multivisceral, liver-intestinal, or isolated intestinal transplants. All recipients got anti-thymocyte globulin induction, then tacrolimus and steroids for three to four years. The study, taken as a whole, reports: Allografts from individuals with graft-donor T cell macrochimerism displayed high graft-versus-host to host-versus-graft clonal ratios.

This chain joins TRBV7-2 and TRBJ2-3; D ambiguous. This sequence was found in a human donor who was the organ donor for an intestinal transplant. The sample consisted of unstimulated CD4+ T cells sorted from spleen or lymph node cells, taken before transplant. CDR3 sequence (DNA): TGTGCCAGCAGCTTACGTCGGGATACGCAGTATTTT. Translating gives CASSLRRDTQYF.